This T cell receptor beta chain was identified during a study of blood T cell repertoires in COVID-19. Turning to the study itself: Donors in the United States, Italy and Spain gave samples during acute or convalescent COVID-19.

The V end lost 2 bases, the J end lost 4 bases, and 12 bases lay between the germline ends. CDR3 size: 14 residues. Looked up from germline, CDR1 is SGHRS and CDR2 is YFSETQ. The data were produced by immunoSEQ multiplex PCR, yet TCRdb's version contains in-frame clones alone and is incomplete. The repertoire holds tens of thousands of clones, with 65% to 85% as singletons. The chain combines TRBV5-1 with TRBJ1-2; D ambiguous. Sample: peripheral blood. This TCR was sampled from a human donor with active or convalescent COVID-19. The donor label of this sample is uncertain. The CDR3 loop is CASSFLEVSYGYTF. DNA of the CDR3: TGCGCCAGCAGCTTCCTCGAGGTATCCTATGGCTACACCTTC.